One sample yielded the 13 T cell receptor beta chains listed below, sequenced in a study of blood T cell repertoires in COVID-19. Assay used: immunoSEQ multiplex PCR; TCRdb lists only in-frame clones, some missing. The table includes around 70,000 clones, around 86% detected once. The sample was peripheral blood. The origin of the receptors is a woman aged 18-29 years with acute or convalescent COVID-19.

This clone has a single count. The chain is built from TRBV24-1 and TRBJ2-2; D is possibly TRBD2 (6 bases). CDR1 and CDR2 from the germline V gene are KGHDR and SFDVKD. The CDR3 length is 17 residues. Trimming took 9 bases from V and 0 from J, leaving 19 bases between them. As DNA, the CDR3 is TGTGCCACCCGTTTAGCGGTCCTCGACCCGAACACCGGGGAGCTGTTTTTT. The encoded protein is CATRLAVLDPNTGELFF.

The CDR3, as DNA: TGTGCCACCAGTGATTTGAATAGCGCCGACGATTCCTACAATGAGCAGTTCTTC. Residues: CATSDLNSADDSYNEQFF. The chain recombines TRBV24-1 with TRBJ2-1; maybe TRBD2 (5 bases). Germline CDR1 and CDR2: KGHDR and SFDVKD. Trimming shortened V by 0 bases and J by 1 base, and 15 bases separated the two germline ends. The CDR3 consists of 18 residues.

The rearrangement uses TRBV3-1 (or the pseudogene TRBV3-2) and TRBJ2-7, with D perhaps TRBD1 (6 bases). Germline lookup yields CDR1 LGHDT and CDR2 YNNKEL (reference sequence). Trimming removed 6 bases from V and 2 bases from J, with 17 bases in between. There are 15 residues in the CDR3. The CDR3: CASRAIGTTTYEQYF. DNA of the CDR3: TGTGCCAGCAGAGCAATCGGGACAACGACCTACGAGCAGTACTTC.

This rearrangement joins TRBV28 to TRBJ1-1; perhaps TRBD1 as D (5 bases). Germline CDR1 is MDHEN and CDR2 is SYDVKM. V lost 6 bases and J lost 4, with 18 bases in between. The CDR3 is 15 residues long. CDR3 nucleotide sequence: TGTGCCAGCAGCCTCCCCCGGGGGATTTTCACTGAAGCTTTCTTT. As protein: CASSLPRGIFTEAFF.

The genes are TRBV5-1 and TRBJ1-6, with D unresolved. V was trimmed by 3 bases and J by 0 bases, leaving 7 bases between them. The CDR3 covers 15 residues. Germline V gene lookup returns CDR1 SGHRS and CDR2 YFSETQ. In nucleotides, the CDR3 is TGCGCCAGCAGCTCTAGTAGCTCCTATAATTCACCCCTCCACTTT. Amino acid sequence: CASSSSSSYNSPLHF. Variable domain in full (rest from reference TRBV5-1 and TRBJ1-6): KAGVTQTPRYLIKTRGQQVTLSCSPISGHRSVSWYQQTPGQGLQFLFEYFSETQRNKGNFPGRFSGRQFSNSRSEMNVSTLELGDSALYLCASSSSSSYNSPLHFGNGTRLTVT.

The chain carries TRBV5-1 and TRBJ1-1, with 7 positions matching TRBD1. This CDR3 has 14 amino acids. CDR1 is SGHRS, CDR2 YFSETQ, per germline. The V segment lost 5 bases and the J segment 3 bases; nucleotides outside the gene matches: 7. The CDR3 here is CASSLFQGDTEAFF. The CDR3 DNA reads as TGCGCCAGCAGTCTTTTCCAGGGGGACACTGAAGCTTTCTTT.

This chain connects TRBV7-2 to TRBJ1-2; 8 positions agree with TRBD1. Germline trimming cut 3 bases from V and 3 bases from J; bases unmatched to any gene: 3. From germline, CDR1 is SGHTA and CDR2 FQGNSA. The CDR3 length is 14 residues. The CDR3 is CASSFDRGYYGYTF. The CDR3 DNA reads TGTGCCAGCAGCTTTGACAGGGGCTACTATGGCTACACCTTC.

This clone showed up just once. The chain has TRBV7-2 and TRBJ1-6; D possibly corresponds to TRBD1 (6 bases). Looked up from germline, CDR1 is SGHTA and CDR2 is FQGNSA. Trimming took 1 base from V and 5 from J, leaving 12 bases between them. The CDR3 runs to 16 residues. CDR3: CASSLEGGGHNSPLHF. The CDR3 DNA sequence: TGTGCCAGCAGCTTAGAGGGCGGGGGCCATAATTCACCCCTCCACTTT.

The CDR3 here is CASSYSQQGDTIYF. The CDR3 bases are TGTGCCAGCAGTTACTCGCAACAGGGGGACACCATATATTTT. V is TRBV6-5 and J is TRBJ1-3, with 8 bases lining up with TRBD1. The V segment lost 0 bases and the J segment 8 bases; nucleotides outside the gene matches: 3. CDR3 size: 14 residues. The germline V gene encodes CDR1 MNHEY and CDR2 SVGAGI.

The chain is built from TRBV19 and TRBJ2-3; 9 nucleotides line up with TRBD2. Germline loops: CDR1 LNHDA, CDR2 SQIVND (reference sequence). This CDR3 has 13 amino acids. Trimming at V came to 10 bases and at J to 0 bases, leaving 2 bases not matched to a gene. The CDR3 loop reads CATSGVSTDTQYF. The CDR3 DNA follows: TGTGCCACTAGCGGGGTGAGCACAGATACGCAGTATTTT.

The genes are TRBV18 and TRBJ1-2; 9 bases are a match to TRBD1. Trimming removed 0 bases from V and 6 bases from J; junction bases left unmatched: 2. This CDR3 contains 14 residues. CDR1 is KGHSH and CDR2 is LQKENI in the germline V gene. CDR3 protein: CASSPPGQGNGYTF. The CDR3 DNA follows: TGTGCCAGCTCACCACCGGGACAGGGAAATGGCTACACCTTC.

The CDR3 bases are TGTGCCTGGACGAGAGGTAGGAATCAGCCCCAGCATTTT. As protein: CAWTRGRNQPQHF. The rearrangement uses TRBV30 and TRBJ1-5; the D is unclear. Germline V lookup: CDR1 GTSNPN, CDR2 SVGIG (reference sequence). The V end lost 4 bases, the J end lost 4 bases, and 11 bases lay between the germline ends. The CDR3 runs 13 residues.

This rearrangement joins TRBV6-2 or TRBV6-3 to TRBJ1-5, with a weak D call TRBD1 (6 bases). Trimming pared 3 bases from V and 2 bases from J, leaving 14 bases between. Germline V lookup: CDR1 MNHEY, CDR2 SVGEGT. The CDR3 sequence is 16 residues long. CDR3 DNA: TGTGCCAGCAGTTATAATACAGGGCAGGGCAATCAGCCCCAGCATTTT. This translates into CASSYNTGQGNQPQHF.